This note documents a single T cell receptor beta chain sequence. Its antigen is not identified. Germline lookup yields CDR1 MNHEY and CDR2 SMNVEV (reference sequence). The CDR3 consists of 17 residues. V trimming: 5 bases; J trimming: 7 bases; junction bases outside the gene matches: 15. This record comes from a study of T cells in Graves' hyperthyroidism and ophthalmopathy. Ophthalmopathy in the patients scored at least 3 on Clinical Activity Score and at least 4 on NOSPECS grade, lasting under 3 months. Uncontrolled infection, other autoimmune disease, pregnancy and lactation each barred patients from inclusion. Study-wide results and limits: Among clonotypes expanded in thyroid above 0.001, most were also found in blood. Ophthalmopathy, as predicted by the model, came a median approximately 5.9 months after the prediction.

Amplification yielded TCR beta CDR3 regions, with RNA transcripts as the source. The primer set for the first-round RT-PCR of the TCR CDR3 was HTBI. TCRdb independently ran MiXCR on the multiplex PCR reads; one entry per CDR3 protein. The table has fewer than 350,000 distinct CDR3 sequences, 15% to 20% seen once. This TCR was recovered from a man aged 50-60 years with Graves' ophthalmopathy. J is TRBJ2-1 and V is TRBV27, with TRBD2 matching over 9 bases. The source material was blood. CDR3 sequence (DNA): TGTGCCAGCAGTCAATCCAGGAGGGTAGCGGGAGAAAATGAGCAGTTCTTC. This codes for CASSQSRRVAGENEQFF.